The source of this T cell receptor (beta chain) is a study of early T cells in non-severe SARS-CoV-2 infection. V shed 2 bases and J shed 7 bases, with 11 bases lying between them. The CDR3 is 13 residues long. The V gene's germline CDR1 is PRHDT and CDR2 FYEKMQ (reference sequence). cDNA molecules, individually, were tagged with unique molecular identifiers. Via MiXCR, TCRdb re-called the 5' RACE reads, giving one row per CDR3 protein. The table shows 15,000 to 20,000 distinct CDR3 sequences, with 4% to 5.5% occurring only once. This clonotype is medium-sized within its sample. This TCR was sampled from an adult who was a healthcare worker with PCR-confirmed SARS-CoV-2 infection or an uninfected control (not recorded which). The source material was whole blood. V gene TRBV13 combines with J gene TRBJ1-2; D call uncertain. CDR3 amino acids: CASSLQVEGGYTF. DNA of the CDR3: TGTGCCAGCAGCTTACAGGTGGAGGGTGGCTACACCTTC.